The 21 T cell receptor beta chains listed next were all sequenced from one sample in a study of T cells in Graves' hyperthyroidism and ophthalmopathy. The investigators amplified TCR beta CDR3 regions from RNA transcripts. Initially, a first-round RT-PCR of the TCR CDR3 employed the HTBI primer set. TCRdb used MiXCR to reprocess the multiplex PCR reads, holding one entry per CDR3 protein. In the table there are about 580,000 distinct CDR3 sequences, around 42% of which are singletons. The specimen was peripheral blood or thyroid tissue (not recorded which). The origin of the receptors is a woman aged 18-30 years with Graves' hyperthyroidism.

This clonotype occurred once. A much larger clone sits a single nucleotide away, making a read error possible. The missing conserved phenylalanine or tryptophan at the end of this CDR3 makes a read error likely. The chain has TRBV20-1 and TRBJ2-2, with 9 bases aligning to TRBD2. The junction had 15 bases not matched to a gene; V was cut back by 6 bases and J by 4 bases. The CDR3 runs to 17 residues. From germline, CDR1 is DFQATT and CDR2 SNEGSKA (reference sequence). The CDR3 here is CSARGLAGLGSTGELFL. The CDR3 DNA is TGCAGTGCCCGGGGGCTAGCGGGATTAGGCAGCACCGGGGAGCTGTTTCTT.

The V and J genes are TRBV20-1 and TRBJ2-5; D perhaps matches TRBD2 (6 bases). Germline CDR1 is DFQATT and CDR2 is SNEGSKA (reference sequence). Trimming shortened V by 3 bases and J by 5 bases, and 22 bases separated the two germline ends. The CDR3 has 16 residues. As DNA, the CDR3 is TGCAGTGCTAGGTCCAACCTCGGGGGATTTTCGGAGACCCAGTACTTC. Amino acids: CSARSNLGGFSETQYF.

The rearrangement uses TRBV20-1 and TRBJ2-7, with TRBD2 matching 10 bases. Trimming removed 0 bases from V and 2 bases from J; junction bases left unmatched: 4. The CDR3 is 15 residues long. Germline CDR1 and CDR2: DFQATT and SNEGSKA (reference sequence). CDR3 amino acids: CSARDLLAGTYEQYF. CDR3 coding DNA: TGCAGTGCTAGAGATTTACTAGCGGGAACCTACGAGCAGTACTTC.

In regard to this clonotype: A much larger clonotype is one base distant, so this may be a read error. This chain connects TRBV6-5 to TRBJ2-5; TRBD2 aligns across 7 bases. Germline V gene lookup returns CDR1 MNHEY and CDR2 SVGAGI. The CDR3 spans 14 residues. The junction had 5 bases not matched to a gene; V was cut back by 2 bases and J by 5 bases. As DNA, the CDR3 is TGTGCCAGCAGTTACACGGCCGGGGGGGAGACCCAGTACTTC. Its protein product is CASSYTAGGETQYF.

The V gene is TRBV20-1, the J gene TRBJ2-5; maybe TRBD2 (5 bases). Trimming shortened V by 0 bases and J by 5 bases, and 16 bases separated the two germline ends. The CDR3 loop spans 15 amino acids. Germline loops: CDR1 DFQATT, CDR2 SNEGSKA (reference sequence). The CDR3 is CSARDGRRTGETQYF. The DNA for the CDR3 is TGCAGTGCTAGAGATGGGAGACGGACCGGGGAGACCCAGTACTTC.

As for this clonotype: A junction boundary mismatches the germline segment, possibly from a read error. The chain has TRBV2 and TRBJ1-4; TRBD1 matches at 9 bases. The CDR3 is 13 amino acids. Germline lookup yields CDR1 SNHLY and CDR2 FYNNEI. For the CDR3, the DNA is TGCGCCAGCAGTAAACAGGGGGCTGAAAAACTGTTTTTT. Translating gives CASSKQGAEKLFF.

The chain combines TRBV6-1 with TRBJ1-5; TRBD1 matches 8 bases. V trimming: 6 bases; J trimming: 0 bases; junction bases outside the gene matches: 4. Germline V CDR1 and CDR2: MNHNS, SASEGT. This CDR3 has 15 residues. This chain's CDR3 is CASRDGQGSNQPQHF. The CDR3 DNA reads TGTGCCAGCAGGGACGGACAGGGTAGCAATCAGCCCCAGCATTTT.

This clonotype was detected once. The chain has TRBV29-1 and TRBJ2-1; no reliable D call. The CDR3 loop spans 12 amino acids. Germline V gives CDR1 SQVTM, CDR2 ANQGSEA. The germline V and J ends were trimmed by 4 bases and 8 bases, with 12 bases remaining between them. CDR3 protein: CSVVADGDEQFF. CDR3 nucleotides: TGCAGCGTTGTTGCTGACGGCGATGAGCAGTTCTTC.

The chain is built from TRBV6-4 and TRBJ2-7; D call uncertain. The CDR3 consists of 14 residues. The ends were cut back, 5 bases at V and 1 base at J, with 12 bases in the middle. Germline assignment: CDR1 MRHNA and CDR2 SNTAGT. In DNA form, the CDR3 reads TGTGCCAGCAGTTACATTCCTAATTCCTACGAGCAGTACTTC. This translates into CASSYIPNSYEQYF.

This clonotype was counted many times. V gene TRBV6-2 or TRBV6-3 combines with J gene TRBJ1-1; D remains unclear. Deletions cut 6 bases from V and 3 bases from J, with 14 bases between. This CDR3 spans 14 amino acids. CDR1 and CDR2 (germline): MNHEY, SVGEGT. The CDR3 region has the DNA TGTGCCAGCAGAGTAGCGAGGGAGGACACTGAAGCTTTCTTT. Protein: CASRVAREDTEAFF.

The sample holds a few counts of this clonotype. The genes are TRBV7-8 and TRBJ2-2; D is unclear. Germline V lookup: CDR1 SGHVS, CDR2 FQNEAQ. This CDR3 spans 13 amino acids. Deletions cut 2 bases from V and 4 bases from J, with 5 bases between. The CDR3 loop reads CASSLLSTGELFF. In DNA form, the CDR3 reads TGTGCCAGCAGCTTATTGTCCACCGGGGAGCTGTTTTTT.

V gene TRBV7-9 combines with J gene TRBJ2-1, with 8 bases fitting TRBD1. This CDR3 has 17 residues. Germline-derived CDR1 and CDR2 are SEHNR and FQNEAQ (reference sequence). The V and J ends lost 11 bases and 5 bases, in that order; junction bases with no gene match: 20. This CDR3 reads CACNPGQVSFGNNEQFF. CDR3 nucleotide sequence: TGTGCCTGCAATCCGGGACAGGTATCATTTGGGAACAATGAGCAGTTCTTC.

Regarding this clonotype: A much larger clone differs from this one at a single base, so this may be a read error. The CDR3 DNA sequence: TGTGCCAGCGTAAGGACTAGCGGGAACAATGGGCAGTTCTTC. Translating it yields CASVRTSGNNGQFF. This rearrangement joins TRBV2 to TRBJ2-5; TRBD2 matches at 12 bases. The assigned J gene may be wrong: the sequence end matches TRBJ2-1 better. The CDR3 runs 14 residues. CDR1 is SNHLY and CDR2 is FYNNEI in the germline V gene.

The sample holds many counts of this clonotype. The V gene is TRBV12-3 or TRBV12-4, the J gene TRBJ1-1; D may be TRBD1 (6 bases). V was pared by 1 base and J by 1 base, with 10 bases between. This CDR3 is 15 amino acids long. CDR3: CASSLGDRSNTEAFF. CDR3 DNA: TGTGCCAGCAGTTTAGGTGACAGGTCGAACACTGAAGCTTTCTTT.

This chain uses TRBV25-1 with TRBJ1-2, with D hard to call. This CDR3 is built from 13 residues. V dropped 6 bases and J dropped 4 bases, with 12 bases sitting between them. CDR1 and CDR2 (germline): MGHDK, SYGVNS. The CDR3 is CASRESGSYGYTF. The CDR3 DNA reads as TGTGCCAGCAGAGAGAGCGGTAGCTATGGCTACACCTTC.

In this sample, this clonotype turned up many times. The chain employs TRBV12-3 or TRBV12-4 and TRBJ1-5; D is ambiguous. This CDR3 is 14 amino acids long. V was shortened by 3 bases and J by 8 bases, with 14 bases between the two germline ends. The chain's CDR3 is CASSFTGFGEPQHF. In DNA form, the CDR3 reads TGTGCCAGCAGTTTTACGGGATTTGGGGAGCCCCAGCATTTT.

In this sample, this clonotype turned up many times. The rearrangement joins TRBV29-1 to TRBJ2-7, with D possibly matching TRBD1 (5 bases). There are 13 residues in the CDR3. Trimming shortened V by 4 bases and J by 1 base, and 11 bases separated the two germline ends. Germline CDR1 and CDR2: SQVTM and ANQGSEA. This CDR3 reads CSVVRVGSYEQYF. In nucleotides, the CDR3 is TGCAGCGTTGTCAGGGTGGGTTCCTACGAGCAGTACTTC.

This clonotype was counted ten times or more. The J gene is TRBJ1-1, the V gene TRBV6-5; D is unclear. Germline values: CDR1 MNHEY, CDR2 SVGAGI. The CDR3 contains 14 residues. Deletions cut 1 base from V and 1 base from J, with 7 bases between. The CDR3 sequence: CASSYYDTNTEAFF. The CDR3 DNA sequence: TGTGCCAGCAGTTACTACGACACGAACACTGAAGCTTTCTTT.

In this sample, this clonotype turned up once. A single base separates this from a much larger clone, so it may be a read error. The gene calls are TRBV4-1 and TRBJ2-2, with 8 nucleotides matching TRBD2. CDR1 MGHRA and CDR2 YSYEKL come from the germline V gene. V lost 4 bases to trimming and J lost 1 base; unmatched junction nucleotides: 8. This CDR3 spans 17 amino acids. CDR3 DNA sequence: TGCGCCAGCAGCCCACCCCTAAGCGGGGGGAACACCGGGGAGCTGTTTTTT. Its protein product is CASSPPLSGGNTGELFF.

J is TRBJ2-5 and V is TRBV29-1; TRBD1 agrees at 7 bases. The ends lost 8 bases at V and 7 bases at J; junction bases unmatched: 10. CDR3 length equals 12 residues. Germline V gene lookup returns CDR1 SQVTM and CDR2 ANQGSEA. The CDR3 DNA follows: TGCAGCATCCTGACAGGGTCGGGGACCCAGTACTTC. Protein sequence: CSILTGSGTQYF.

The chain employs TRBV7-6 and TRBJ2-7, with TRBD2 as a possible D gene (6 bases). Germline V CDR1 and CDR2: SGHVS, FNYEAQ. The CDR3 is made up of 13 amino acids. The V end was cut by 5 bases, the J end by 5 bases, with 13 bases between. DNA of the CDR3: TGTGCCAGCAGCCTCGGAGGGCCGGACGAGCAGTACTTC. Protein: CASSLGGPDEQYF.